This T cell receptor (beta chain) was sequenced in a study of control samples from healthy donors and cancer patients. CDR1 is MRHNA and CDR2 is SNTAGT in the germline V gene. The CDR3 length is 14 residues. V was pared by 4 bases and J by 6 bases, with 10 bases between. Here immunoSEQ multiplex PCR was the method, and the copy in TCRdb shows in-frame clones only, minus some. The sample shows 40,000 to 55,000 clones, roughly nine tenths of them seen only once. J is TRBJ1-6 and V is TRBV6-4; possible D gene TRBD1, 6 bases. This sequence originates from a man aged 35 to 55 with colorectal cancer. What was sequenced was PBMCs. CDR3 amino acids: CASSVQGINSPLHF. CDR3 coding DNA: TGTGCCAGCAGTGTCCAGGGGATTAATTCACCCCTCCACTTT.